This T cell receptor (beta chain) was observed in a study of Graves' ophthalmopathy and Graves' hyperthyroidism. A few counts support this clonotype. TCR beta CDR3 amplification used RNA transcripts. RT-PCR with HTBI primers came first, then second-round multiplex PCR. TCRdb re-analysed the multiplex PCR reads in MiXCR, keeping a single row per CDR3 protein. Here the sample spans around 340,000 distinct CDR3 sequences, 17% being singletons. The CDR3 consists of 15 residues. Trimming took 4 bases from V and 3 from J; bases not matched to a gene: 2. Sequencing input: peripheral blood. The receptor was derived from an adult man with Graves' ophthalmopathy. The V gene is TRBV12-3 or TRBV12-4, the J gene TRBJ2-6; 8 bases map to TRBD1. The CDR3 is CASSSGGDGANVLTF. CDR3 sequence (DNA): TGTGCCAGCAGTTCAGGGGGCGATGGGGCCAACGTCCTGACTTTC.